These T cell receptor beta chains were read from a single sample in a study of spatial heterogeneity in lung cancer. One entry per CDR3 protein results from TCRdb running MiXCR on the 5' RACE reads. The sample lists approximately 50,000 distinct CDR3 sequences, 7.4% seen once, with roughly 35% in the top ten. This sample comprised PBMCs, obtained at follow-up. The receptors come from a female donor with early-stage non-small cell lung cancer. Both conserved end residues are part of each CDR3.

j_call | v_call | cdr3_aa
TRBJ2-1 | TRBV5-4 | CASSLLPWSNEQFF
TRBJ2-7 | TRBV28 | CASSPAGDVRYEQYF
TRBJ2-3 | TRBV20-1 | CSAALGAFTDTQYF
TRBJ1-2 | TRBV5-1 | CASSLDPHYGYTF
TRBJ2-1 | TRBV20-1 | CSATMGLAGGAQFF
TRBJ1-2 | TRBV7-2 | CASSLGPSNYGYTF
TRBJ2-3 | TRBV11-3 | CASSLAGPTDTQYF
TRBJ2-5 | TRBV20-1 | CSARVRTQETQYF
TRBJ2-3 | TRBV20-1 | CSARPPRGGTSGGLTDTQYF
TRBJ1-5 | TRBV12-3/TRBV12-4 | CASSFRQGSNQPQHF
TRBJ2-2 | TRBV6-2/TRBV6-3 | CASGLYTGELFF
TRBJ2-2 | TRBV7-9 | CASSQGSGELFF
TRBJ2-1 | TRBV7-2 | CASSLDYYNEQFF
TRBJ2-1 | TRBV25-1 | CASHPGQGNNEQFF
TRBJ1-2 | TRBV14 | CASSQDPRQGEVYGYTF
TRBJ2-1 | TRBV18 | CASSPDRASNEQFF
TRBJ2-5 | TRBV25-1 | CASSEWEEKTQYF
TRBJ2-3 | TRBV4-3 | CASSQKERGTDTQYF
TRBJ2-7 | TRBV29-1 | CSALFPRRDPSYEQYF
TRBJ2-2 | TRBV7-3 | CASSLWSGGNTGELFF
TRBJ1-2 | TRBV12-3/TRBV12-4 | CASSSSLSANYGYTF
TRBJ2-1 | TRBV5-1 | CASSSSGPPDEQFF
TRBJ1-4 | TRBV5-1 | CASSASGEKLFF
TRBJ2-1 | TRBV3-1 | CASSLWESYNEQFF
TRBJ2-7 | TRBV2 | CATDAGGLAGILSYEQYF
TRBJ1-5 | TRBV6-1 | CASTDRAGQPQHF
TRBJ1-2 | TRBV7-9 | CASRLGGETDGYTF
TRBJ2-7 | TRBV9 | CASSVASGETYEQYF
TRBJ1-5 | TRBV12-3/TRBV12-4 | CASADSGRGLQQPQHF
TRBJ2-1 | TRBV2 | CASSEASWGWQFF
TRBJ2-1 | TRBV24-1 | CATSDSSGGAVSNEQFF
TRBJ2-2 | TRBV7-9 | CASSQRGGGSNTEELFF
TRBJ2-3 | TRBV20-1 | CSAELGGWDTQYF
TRBJ1-1 | TRBV2 | CASTLRGSGHTEAFF
TRBJ2-2 | TRBV7-9 | CASSPMTNTGELFF
TRBJ2-4 | TRBV12-5 | CASGLGAKNLAKNIQYF
TRBJ1-2 | TRBV20-1 | CSAREGTGYTF
TRBJ2-3 | TRBV20-1 | CSASWTGSTDTQYF
TRBJ1-5 | TRBV29-1 | CSVGTGEFNQPQHF
TRBJ1-1 | TRBV29-1 | CSVEEGEVWYTEAFF
TRBJ2-1 | TRBV11-2 | CASSLPVEDHATVEQFF
TRBJ2-3 | TRBV3-1 | CASSQRVDTQYF
TRBJ2-1 | TRBV7-9 | CASSLARQPANEQFF
TRBJ1-5 | TRBV5-5 | CASSFPDQPQHF
TRBJ1-2 | TRBV27 | CASRGTGGSLGYTF
TRBJ1-1 | TRBV20-1 | CSAHEEGGFAEAFF
TRBJ2-7 | TRBV10-3 | CAIRSTGGNYEQYF
TRBJ2-5 | TRBV7-9 | CASSPQGAVETQYF
TRBJ2-7 | TRBV14 | CASSQRQGLSNEQYF
TRBJ2-2 | TRBV20-1 | CSARGATGELFF
TRBJ1-1 | TRBV24-1 | CATTRATTAEAFF
TRBJ2-6 | TRBV12-3/TRBV12-4 | CASSSTAQGAGANVLTF
TRBJ2-2 | TRBV6-2/TRBV6-3 | CASSYQGAGELFF
TRBJ2-1 | TRBV9 | CASSATTSGGYNEQFF
TRBJ1-4 | TRBV29-1 | CSVELVREKLFF
TRBJ2-5 | TRBV30 | CAWSVGLGEETQYF
TRBJ2-1 | TRBV6-5 | CASSPSRVGEQFF